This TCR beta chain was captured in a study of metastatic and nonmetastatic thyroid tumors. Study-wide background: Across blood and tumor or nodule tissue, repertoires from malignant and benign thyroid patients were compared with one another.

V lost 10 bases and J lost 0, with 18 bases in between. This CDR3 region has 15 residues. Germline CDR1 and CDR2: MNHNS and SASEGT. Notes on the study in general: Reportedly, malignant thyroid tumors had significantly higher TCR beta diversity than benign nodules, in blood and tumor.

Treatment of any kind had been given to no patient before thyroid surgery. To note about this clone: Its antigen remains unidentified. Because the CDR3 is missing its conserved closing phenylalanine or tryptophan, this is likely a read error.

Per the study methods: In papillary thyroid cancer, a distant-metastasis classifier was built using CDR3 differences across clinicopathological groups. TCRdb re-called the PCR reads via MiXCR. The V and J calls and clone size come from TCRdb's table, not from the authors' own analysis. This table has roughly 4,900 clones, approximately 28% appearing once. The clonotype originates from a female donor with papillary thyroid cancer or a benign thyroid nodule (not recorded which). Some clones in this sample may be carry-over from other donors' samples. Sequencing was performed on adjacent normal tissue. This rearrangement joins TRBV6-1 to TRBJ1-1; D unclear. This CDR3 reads CANRFMRGMNTEAFV. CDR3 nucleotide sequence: TGTGCCAACAGATTCATGCGGGGTATGAACACTGAAGCTTTCGTT.